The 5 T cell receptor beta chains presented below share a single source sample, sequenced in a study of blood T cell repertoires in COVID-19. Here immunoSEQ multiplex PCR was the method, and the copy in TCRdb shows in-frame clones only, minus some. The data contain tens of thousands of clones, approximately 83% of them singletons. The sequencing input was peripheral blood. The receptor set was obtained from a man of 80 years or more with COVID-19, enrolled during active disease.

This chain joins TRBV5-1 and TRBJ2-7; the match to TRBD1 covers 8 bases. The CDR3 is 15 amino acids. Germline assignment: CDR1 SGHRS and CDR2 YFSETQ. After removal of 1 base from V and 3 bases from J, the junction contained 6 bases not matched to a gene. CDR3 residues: CASSLFARGLYEQYF. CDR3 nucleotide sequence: TGCGCCAGCAGCTTGTTTGCCAGGGGGCTCTACGAGCAGTACTTC.

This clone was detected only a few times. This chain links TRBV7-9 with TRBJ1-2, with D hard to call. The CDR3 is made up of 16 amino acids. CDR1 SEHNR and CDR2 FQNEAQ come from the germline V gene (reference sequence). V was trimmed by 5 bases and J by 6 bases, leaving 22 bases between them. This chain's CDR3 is CASSQSGWRVSNGYTF. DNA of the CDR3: TGTGCCAGCAGCCAAAGTGGTTGGCGGGTCTCGAATGGCTACACCTTC. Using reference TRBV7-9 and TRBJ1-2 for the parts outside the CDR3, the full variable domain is DTGVSQNPRHKITKRGQNVTFRCDPISEHNRLYWYRQTLGQGPEFLTYFQNEAQLEKSRLLSDRFSAERPKGSFSTLEIQRTEQGDSAMYLCASSQSGWRVSNGYTFGSGTRLTVV.

The CDR3 protein is CAWSVPGYGANVLTF. CDR3 in DNA: TGTGCCTGGAGTGTACCGGGGTACGGGGCCAACGTCCTGACTTTC. This chain joins TRBV30 and TRBJ2-6; possible D gene TRBD2, 5 bases. The CDR3 is made up of 15 amino acids. With 0 bases removed from V and 4 bases from J, the gap between germline ends came to 10 bases. The germline V gene has CDR1 GTSNPN and CDR2 SVGIG (reference sequence).

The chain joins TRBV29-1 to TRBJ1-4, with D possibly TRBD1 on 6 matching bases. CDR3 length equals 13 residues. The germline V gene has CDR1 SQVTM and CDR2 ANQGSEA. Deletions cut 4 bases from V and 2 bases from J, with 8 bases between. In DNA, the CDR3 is TGCAGCGTTGGAGGACAGACTAATGAAAAACTGTTTTTT. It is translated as CSVGGQTNEKLFF.

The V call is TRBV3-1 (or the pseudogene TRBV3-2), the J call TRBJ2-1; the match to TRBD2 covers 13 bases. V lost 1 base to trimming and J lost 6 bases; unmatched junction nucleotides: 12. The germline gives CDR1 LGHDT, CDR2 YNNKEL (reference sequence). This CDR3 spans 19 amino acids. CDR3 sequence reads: CASSQGGPRLAGGRNEQFF. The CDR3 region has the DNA TGTGCCAGCAGCCAAGGGGGTCCTAGACTAGCGGGGGGCCGCAATGAGCAGTTCTTC.